This TCR beta chain was captured in a study of PD-L1 blockade in urothelial cancer. Study overall: At 6 weeks and at 3 weeks (second dose) after treatment start, blood was analyzed.

Added to each PCR by spiking were synthetic TCR analog templates. Data came from immunoSEQ multiplex PCR; TCRdb stores just in-frame clones and leaves some out. The table shows approximately 86,000 clones, with approximately 80% occurring only once. The time point denotes: pretreatment peripheral blood. Locally advanced or metastatic urothelial carcinoma affected the patients. This material consisted of PBMCs, taken around atezolizumab (anti-PD-L1) treatment. This sequence was found in a man aged 40-50 years with urothelial cancer.

In DNA, the CDR3 is TGTGCCAGCAGGGGCGGACTGGGCACAGATACGCAGTATTTT. Amino acid sequence: CASRGGLGTDTQYF. The chain is built from TRBV27 and TRBJ2-3; D possibly corresponds to TRBD2 (5 bases). Looked up from germline, CDR1 is MNHEY and CDR2 is SMNVEV (reference sequence). Trimming pared 6 bases from V and 1 base from J, leaving 11 bases between. The CDR3 covers 14 residues.